These 27 T cell receptor beta chains originate from one sample sequenced in a study of neurological immune-mediated disorders. TCRdb passed the 5' RACE reads through MiXCR, listing each CDR3 protein once. The data hold approximately 30,000 distinct CDR3 sequences, with around 6% observed a single time. What was sequenced was CD4+ T cells from blood. These receptors were taken from a woman aged 45-65 years in good health.

This clonotype was seen at least ten times. This chain links TRBV6-1 with TRBJ2-2; D gene uncertain. The CDR3 runs 14 residues. From germline, CDR1 is MNHNS and CDR2 SASEGT. V was pared by 2 bases and J by 1 base, with 5 bases between. CDR3 protein: CASSENGNTGELFF. The CDR3 DNA reads TGTGCCAGCAGTGAAAACGGGAACACCGGGGAGCTGTTTTTT.

This clonotype has ten or more counts. This chain links TRBV20-1 with TRBJ2-1; possible D gene TRBD2, 5 bases. Germline CDR1 is DFQATT and CDR2 is SNEGSKA (reference sequence). This CDR3 contains 15 residues. The V gene lost 1 base and the J gene lost 9 bases, with 19 bases spanning the gap. The CDR3 reads CSARVGLADNGEQFF. In nucleotides, the CDR3 is TGCAGTGCTAGAGTTGGCCTAGCTGATAATGGTGAGCAGTTCTTC.

At least ten counts were recorded for this clonotype. The chain uses TRBV20-1 and TRBJ2-5, with D tentatively TRBD2 (5 bases). Per the germline V gene, CDR1 is DFQATT and CDR2 is SNEGSKA (reference sequence). The CDR3 totals 13 residues. The V and J ends lost 0 bases and 6 bases respectively, with 11 bases between them. CDR3 DNA: TGCAGTGCTAGAGAAGGCCGAGGGAAGACCCAGTACTTC. Translating gives CSAREGRGKTQYF.

This clonotype rates as medium-sized. This chain connects TRBV5-1 to TRBJ2-7; D tentatively reads TRBD1 or TRBD2 (5 bases each). The CDR3 is 17 amino acids. CDR1 is SGHRS, CDR2 YFSETQ, per germline. V lost 0 bases, J lost 0 bases, and 16 bases lay in between. In DNA, the CDR3 is TGCGCCAGCAGCTTGGTAGCGTCGGGACGGAACTCCTACGAGCAGTACTTC. Encoded protein: CASSLVASGRNSYEQYF. Variable domain in full (rest from reference TRBV5-1 and TRBJ2-7): KAGVTQTPRYLIKTRGQQVTLSCSPISGHRSVSWYQQTPGQGLQFLFEYFSETQRNKGNFPGRFSGRQFSNSRSEMNVSTLELGDSALYLCASSLVASGRNSYEQYFGPGTRLTVT.

This clonotype was seen many times. This chain uses TRBV28 with TRBJ1-1; D remains ambiguous. The CDR3 totals 12 residues. Germline V gene sequence: CDR1 MDHEN, CDR2 SYDVKM. The V end was cut by 10 bases, the J end by 1 base, with 10 bases between. The CDR3 sequence is CATVVGNTEAFF. DNA for the CDR3: TGTGCCACCGTCGTGGGGAACACTGAAGCTTTCTTT.

In its sample, this clonotype was seen many times. The chain couples TRBV7-3 to TRBJ1-2, with D uncertain. V was shortened by 5 bases and J by 8 bases, with 24 bases between the two germline ends. Germline CDR1 and CDR2: SGHTA and FQGTGA. The CDR3 sequence is 16 residues long. This CDR3 is CASSAPGRSNPGGYTF. In nucleotides, the CDR3 is TGTGCCAGCAGCGCTCCGGGCAGGTCCAACCCTGGGGGCTACACCTTC.

This clonotype came up many times. The J gene is TRBJ1-5, the V gene TRBV28; no definite D call. With 2 bases removed from V and 1 base from J, the gap between germline ends came to 9 bases. Germline CDR1 is MDHEN and CDR2 is SYDVKM. The CDR3 runs 15 residues. CDR3 DNA sequence: TGTGCCAGCAGTTTACCGGGAAGGAGCAATCAGCCCCAGCATTTT. It codes for CASSLPGRSNQPQHF.

This clonotype showed up many times. The V call is TRBV13, the J call TRBJ1-6; tentatively, D is TRBD1 (6 bases). The CDR3 consists of 14 residues. Trimming took off 4 bases at V and 10 bases at J, with 14 bases between the two ends. Per germline, CDR1 PRHDT and CDR2 FYEKMQ (reference sequence). CDR3: CASSSKTGRSPLHF. CDR3 in DNA: TGTGCCAGCAGCTCCAAAACAGGGCGGTCACCCCTCCACTTT.

This clonotype was counted ten times or more. The rearrangement uses TRBV29-1 and TRBJ2-7; 11 bases align to TRBD1. Germline-derived CDR1 and CDR2 are SQVTM and ANQGSEA. This CDR3 has 11 amino acids. V shed 7 bases, J shed 9 bases, and the junction held 5 bases outside the gene matches. CDR3 region: CSGGQGERQYF. CDR3 coding DNA: TGCAGCGGGGGACAGGGGGAGAGGCAGTACTTC.

This clonotype appeared many times. The J gene is TRBJ2-2, the V gene TRBV6-5, with TRBD2 matching over 10 bases. The CDR3 contains 14 residues. Trimming at V came to 8 bases and at J to 8 bases, leaving 8 bases not matched to a gene. Germline CDR1 reads MNHEY; CDR2 reads SVGAGI. As DNA, the CDR3 is TGTGCCAGCCGGACTAGCGGCGGTTCGGGGGAGCTGTTTTTT. Residues: CASRTSGGSGELFF.

This clonotype was counted many times. This chain links TRBV6-6 with TRBJ2-5; no reliable D call. The CDR3 covers 13 residues. The germline V gene encodes CDR1 MNHNY and CDR2 SVGAGI (reference sequence). Trimming left V 2 bases short and J 4 bases short, with 8 bases between. The CDR3 loop reads CASSYGDLETQYF. CDR3 DNA sequence: TGTGCCAGCAGTTACGGTGATTTAGAGACCCAGTACTTC.

This clonotype has more than one count but fewer than ten. V gene TRBV6-2 or TRBV6-3 combines with J gene TRBJ2-1; 11 bases line up with TRBD2. Germline V gene lookup returns CDR1 MNHEY and CDR2 SVGEGT. V trimming: 5 bases; J trimming: 4 bases; junction bases outside the gene matches: 13. The CDR3 is 18 amino acids. CDR3: CASSRGAFRLAGYNEQFF. Here the CDR3 DNA reads TGTGCCAGCAGTCGAGGAGCTTTCCGACTAGCGGGATACAATGAGCAGTTCTTC.

This clonotype was counted ten times or more. The gene calls are TRBV10-2 and TRBJ2-7, with D possibly TRBD1 on 6 matching bases. Germline V gives CDR1 WSHSY, CDR2 SAAADI. V lost 6 bases and J 2 bases, leaving 11 bases between the germline ends. This CDR3 comprises 13 residues. In DNA form, the CDR3 reads TGCGCCAGCAGAACAGGGTTCCCCTACGAGCAGTACTTC. Residues: CASRTGFPYEQYF.

This clonotype appeared many times. V is TRBV7-2 and J is TRBJ1-1; the D gene is possibly TRBD1 (6 bases). Germline-derived CDR1 and CDR2 are SGHTA and FQGNSA. Trimming took off 0 bases at V and 5 bases at J, with 13 bases between the two ends. The CDR3 runs to 15 residues. The CDR3 DNA reads TGTGCCAGCAGCTTAGCCGGGTGGGGGGCGACTGAAGCTTTCTTT. Translated: CASSLAGWGATEAFF.

This clonotype was counted at least ten times. The chain recombines TRBV20-1 with TRBJ1-1; no clear D gene. The CDR3 is made up of 15 amino acids. With 3 bases removed from V and 0 bases from J, the gap between germline ends came to 14 bases. The germline gives CDR1 DFQATT, CDR2 SNEGSKA (reference sequence). CDR3 region: CSASRQIQMNTEAFF. The CDR3, as DNA: TGCAGTGCTAGTAGGCAGATCCAAATGAACACTGAAGCTTTCTTT.

A few counts support this clonotype. A much larger clone differs from this one at a single base, so this may be a read error. This chain links TRBV7-9 with TRBJ1-1; 9 bases line up with TRBD1. Germline CDR1 is SEHNR and CDR2 is FQNEAQ (reference sequence). The CDR3 extends over 13 amino acids. CDR3 DNA sequence: TGTGTCAGCAGCTTTCGGGACAGGGCTGAAGCTTTCTTT. It translates to CVSSFRDRAEAFF.

This clonotype was detected many times. The chain joins TRBV30 to TRBJ1-6; 7 bases map to TRBD1. Germline values: CDR1 GTSNPN, CDR2 SVGIG (reference sequence). CDR3 length equals 13 residues. V was clipped by 2 bases and J by 10 bases; unmatched bases: 5. The CDR3 loop reads CAWSTPGGSPLHF. The CDR3 DNA follows: TGTGCCTGGAGTACGCCAGGGGGATCACCCCTCCACTTT.

This clonotype was observed many times. The chain links TRBV24-1 to TRBJ2-2; no clear D gene. With 5 bases removed from V and 5 bases from J, the gap between germline ends came to 14 bases. From germline, CDR1 is KGHDR and CDR2 SFDVKD. The CDR3 loop spans 15 amino acids. CDR3 bases: TGTGCCACCAGTGCCGCGACGGCAGGAACCGGGGAGCTGTTTTTT. Its translation: CATSAATAGTGELFF.

Ten or more counts support this clonotype. This sequence joins TRBV3-1 and TRBJ2-1; 8 positions match TRBD2. J was trimmed by 8 bases and V by 4 bases; bases with no gene match: 10. This CDR3 spans 15 amino acids. Germline V CDR1 and CDR2: LGHDT, YNNKEL (reference sequence). CDR3 in amino acids: CASSLTPGGPDEQFF. The CDR3 DNA follows: TGTGCCAGCAGCCTAACACCGGGAGGGCCGGATGAGCAGTTCTTC.

This clonotype was picked up many times. This chain links TRBV7-3 with TRBJ2-1; 9 nucleotides line up with TRBD2. The ends lost 6 bases at V and 9 bases at J; junction bases unmatched: 12. Germline assignment: CDR1 SGHTA and CDR2 FQGTGA. This CDR3 is 15 amino acids long. DNA for the CDR3: TGTGCCAGCAGTCGGAGCGGGGGGTTCGGCCGTGAGCAGTTCTTC. Translating gives CASSRSGGFGREQFF.

This clonotype was counted ten times or more. The gene calls are TRBV5-1 and TRBJ2-7, with a weak D call TRBD2 (5 bases). In germline, CDR1 is SGHRS, CDR2 YFSETQ. The CDR3 covers 13 residues. V gave up 6 bases and J gave up 1 base, with 11 bases separating them. The CDR3 spells CASNVPGSYEQYF. The CDR3 region has the DNA TGCGCCAGCAATGTTCCGGGGTCCTACGAGCAGTACTTC.

This clonotype was seen ten or more times. The chain has TRBV5-1 and TRBJ2-1; TRBD2 agrees at 11 bases. This CDR3 is built from 16 residues. The J segment lost 4 bases and the V segment lost 0 bases, leaving 3 bases of the junction unmatched. Germline V gene sequence: CDR1 SGHRS, CDR2 YFSETQ. The CDR3 DNA is TGCGCCAGCAGCTTGGAGGTAGCGGGGGGGTACAATGAGCAGTTCTTC. Protein: CASSLEVAGGYNEQFF.

A note on this clonotype: An end of the junction does not agree with germline; a read error may underlie this. This chain joins TRBV20-1 and TRBJ1-2; 8 nucleotides agree with TRBD1. This CDR3 region has 12 residues. In germline, CDR1 is DFQATT, CDR2 SNEGSKA (reference sequence). The CDR3 loop is CSAGTGFDGYTF. CDR3 bases: TGCAGTGCTGGGACAGGCTTCGATGGCTACACTTTC.

This clonotype was seen at least ten times. The J gene is TRBJ1-5, the V gene TRBV19; D gene ambiguous. V was clipped by 8 bases and J by 4 bases, with 9 bases between them. This CDR3 region has 12 residues. The germline CDR1 and CDR2 sequences are LNHDA and SQIVND (reference sequence). The CDR3 protein is CASRGPNQPQHF. CDR3 nucleotide sequence: TGTGCCAGTCGAGGACCTAATCAGCCCCAGCATTTT.

This clonotype has ten or more counts. The V gene is TRBV20-1, the J gene TRBJ2-1; possibly TRBD1 for D (5 bases). CDR1 DFQATT and CDR2 SNEGSKA come from the germline V gene (reference sequence). This CDR3 spans 16 amino acids. The V and J ends lost 3 bases and 5 bases respectively, with 20 bases between them. The CDR3 reads CSARPHAQGWNNEQFF. The CDR3 bases are TGCAGTGCTAGGCCGCACGCCCAGGGCTGGAACAATGAGCAGTTCTTC.

Ten or more counts support this clonotype. The rearrangement links TRBV6-1 to TRBJ2-5; no clear D. Germline loops: CDR1 MNHNS, CDR2 SASEGT. There are 12 residues in the CDR3. The V and J ends lost 6 bases and 5 bases respectively, with 10 bases between them. In DNA form, the CDR3 reads TGTGCCAGCAGGCGTGATCCGGAGACCCAGTACTTC. It translates to CASRRDPETQYF.

This clonotype was seen repeatedly, ten times or more. The genes are TRBV14 and TRBJ2-2; the D is unclear. In germline, CDR1 is SGHDN, CDR2 FVKESK. The CDR3 sequence is 14 residues long. Trimming pared 0 bases from V and 4 bases from J, leaving 6 bases between. Written as DNA, the CDR3 is TGTGCCAGCAGCCAAGAAGCCCCCACCGGGGAGCTGTTTTTT. Amino acids: CASSQEAPTGELFF.